Listed here is a single TCR beta chain. TCRdb reanalysed the RT-PCR reads using MiXCR and keeps one entry per CDR3 protein. The sample includes hundreds of thousands of distinct CDR3 sequences, 14% of them seen just once. Germline V gene sequence: CDR1 MGHRA, CDR2 YSYEKL. CDR3 length: 15 residues. The V end lost 4 bases, the J end lost 3 bases, and 15 bases lay between the germline ends. The TCR originated in a female donor in good health, serving as a healthy control. The genes are TRBV4-1 and TRBJ1-1; D gene unclear. Sequenced input: memory CD4+ T cells from blood. CDR3 sequence (DNA): TGCGCCAGCAGCCGAAACCGTTTGTCGGACACTGAAGCTTTCTTT. Its protein is CASSRNRLSDTEAFF.